The source of this TCR beta chain is a study of T cell responses to AZD1222 COVID-19 vaccine (dated by TCRdb to about 2021). Concerning the study at large: Because spike-specific TCR depth and breadth did not differ between the two schedules, AZD1222 recipients who got a second dose at roughly 4 weeks were pooled with those who got a second dose at roughly 12 weeks. A total of approximately 240 trial participants underwent TCR sequencing, of whom about 210 received two doses of AZD1222 and roughly 25 received two doses of the MenACWY control vaccine. Trial participants were enrolled by age into subgroups of 18-55, 56-69 and 70-plus years, and around 140, 26 and 57 TCR-sequenced participants, respectively, were included in these subgroups.

Comment on this clone: What antigen it recognizes has not been identified. No base-level quality is on record; no much larger clone is a single base apart.

This specimen's time point label, per the study, means: baseline before first vaccination. Vaccinee samples were obtained from the UK trials COV001 and COV002, which included a single-blind randomized controlled phase 2/3 trial of AZD1222 (ChAdOx1 nCoV-19) in healthy adults. For TCRbeta chain sequencing, PBMC samples from trial participants were taken at day 0 and at day 28 after the second dose. Broader findings and caveats from the paper: Epitopes outside the regions mutated in the B.1.351 and B.1.1.7 variants were reportedly recognized by nearly half of the unique spike-specific TCRs. The 56-69-year group was small, and its depth increase did not reach significance, likely because of low power. Only five or six AZD1222 recipients were SARS-CoV-2 seropositive at baseline, limiting conclusions about previously exposed vaccinees. Participants were mostly white British and included more females than males, and it was suggested by the authors that clonal diversity may have been underestimated. Vaccine-associated CD4 TCRs spanned the whole spike protein, with dominant responses in regions 160-218 and 743-854. Because no day 14 peak-response samples were available, repertoires were characterized only after the peak T cell response. Spike-specific TCR breadth and depth rose significantly after two AZD1222 doses compared with day 0 and with MenACWY recipients.

The CDR3 regions of human TCRbeta chains were analyzed by immunosequencing. Regarding the original processing steps: TCRs in the repertoires were compared against a reference library of SARS-CoV-2-specific TCRs that had been generated with the MIRA antigen-specificity platform. Breadth was defined as the fraction of unique TCRs that were SARS-CoV-2-associated. Depth was defined as the fraction of total T cells that were SARS-CoV-2-associated. Each spike-specific TCR was assigned to its reactive spike region and to a CD4 or CD8 class using the MIRA data. Log10-transformed breadth and depth values were compared by one-way ANOVA with Sidak's multiple comparisons tests. In its TCRdb copy, this immuneACCESS table keeps in-frame sequences only and misses some clones. Where compared with another copy, unresolved V genes explain less than half of these, and the others have no known cause. That table supplies the V and J calls and clone size; D and trimming were determined from the DNA. The sample table holds approximately 180,000 clones, of which roughly nine tenths were seen once. 1.5% to 2% of the sample is in the top ten clones.

The TCR comes from an adult in good health. Sequences were derived from peripheral blood, sampled on day 0 of AZD1222 vaccination.

The DNA is as follows: TGTGCCAGCAGCCCATCAGGGGACTATGGCTACACCTTC. It translates to CASSPSGDYGYTF. Recombination connected TRBV12-3 or TRBV12-4 to TRBJ1-2, and the D gene may be TRBD1, 6 bases matching. V loses 6 bases, J loses 3 bases, and the germline ends lie 11 bases apart. The cysteine opens and the phenylalanine closes a CDR3 of 13 amino acids. CDR3 DNA is the only sequence kept; it has 39 bases, read in frame from the first base.